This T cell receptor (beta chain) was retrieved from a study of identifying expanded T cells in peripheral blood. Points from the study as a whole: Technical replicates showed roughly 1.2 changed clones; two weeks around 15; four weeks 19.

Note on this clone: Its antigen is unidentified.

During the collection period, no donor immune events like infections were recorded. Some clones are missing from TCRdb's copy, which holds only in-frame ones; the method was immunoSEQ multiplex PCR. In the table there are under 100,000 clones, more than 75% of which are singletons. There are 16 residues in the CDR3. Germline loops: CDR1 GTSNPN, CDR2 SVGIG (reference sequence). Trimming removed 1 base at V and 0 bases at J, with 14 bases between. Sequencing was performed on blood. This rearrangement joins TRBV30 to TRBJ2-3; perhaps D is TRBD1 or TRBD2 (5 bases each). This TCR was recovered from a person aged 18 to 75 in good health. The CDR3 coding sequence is TGTGCCTGGAGTGGGTGGGACGGAGACAGCACAGATACGCAGTATTTT. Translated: CAWSGWDGDSTDTQYF.